This T cell receptor (beta chain) was sequenced in a study of beta chain features in type 1 diabetes. Overall study context: Taken together, all samples contributed approximately 110,000,000 examined sorted cells. Overall study results and limits: There was a possibility that cDNA sequencing over-represented cells with high TCR expression. A moderate, significant TCRB CDR3 shortening appeared in type 1 diabetes across four CD4+ subsets. A PCR bias possibly favoring shorter templates would apply equally to patients and controls.

Remarks on this clone: Its antigen is unknown.

Expressed TCRB transcripts were sequenced, since all the RNA that had been isolated was reverse transcribed. The table came from immunoSEQ multiplex PCR; TCRdb's copy has only in-frame clones and leaves some out. Among some 150,000 clones listed, around a tenth were seen once. Germline-derived CDR1 and CDR2 are SGHVS and FQNEAQ. The CDR3 spans 14 residues. The V and J ends lost 5 bases and 1 base, in that order; junction bases with no gene match: 4. The V gene is TRBV7-8, the J gene TRBJ2-5, with TRBD1 matching over 7 bases. Sequenced: central memory CD4+ T cells from blood. The TCR sequence derives from a man younger than 35 in good health. The CDR3 is CASSRGGRQETQYF. DNA for the CDR3: TGTGCCAGCAGCCGAGGGGGCCGCCAAGAGACCCAGTACTTC.